This T cell receptor beta chain emerged from a study of human thymus T cells. CDR3 length: 15 amino acids. Germline CDR1 is LNHNV and CDR2 is YYDKDF (reference sequence). Trimming pared 2 bases from V and 1 base from J, leaving 11 bases between. Assay: immunoSEQ multiplex PCR; the TCRdb copy retains only in-frame clones and omits some. The sample lists 40,000 to 55,000 clones, approximately 95% occurring once. The clonotype originates from a boy younger than two with a congenital heart defect but otherwise immunologically healthy. The rearrangement links TRBV15 to TRBJ1-2; D possibly corresponds to TRBD1 (6 bases). The sequenced sample consisted of blood. The CDR3 reads CATSRIGGHNYGYTF. The CDR3 coding sequence is TGTGCCACCAGCAGAATCGGGGGGCATAACTATGGCTACACCTTC. Based on the CDR3 plus reference TRBV15 and TRBJ1-2, the full variable domain is DAMVIQNPRYQVTQFGKPVTLSCSQTLNHNVMYWYQQKSSQAPKLLFHYYDKDFNNEADTPDNFQSRRPNTSFCFLDIRSPGLGDTAMYLCATSRIGGHNYGYTFGSGTRLTVV.